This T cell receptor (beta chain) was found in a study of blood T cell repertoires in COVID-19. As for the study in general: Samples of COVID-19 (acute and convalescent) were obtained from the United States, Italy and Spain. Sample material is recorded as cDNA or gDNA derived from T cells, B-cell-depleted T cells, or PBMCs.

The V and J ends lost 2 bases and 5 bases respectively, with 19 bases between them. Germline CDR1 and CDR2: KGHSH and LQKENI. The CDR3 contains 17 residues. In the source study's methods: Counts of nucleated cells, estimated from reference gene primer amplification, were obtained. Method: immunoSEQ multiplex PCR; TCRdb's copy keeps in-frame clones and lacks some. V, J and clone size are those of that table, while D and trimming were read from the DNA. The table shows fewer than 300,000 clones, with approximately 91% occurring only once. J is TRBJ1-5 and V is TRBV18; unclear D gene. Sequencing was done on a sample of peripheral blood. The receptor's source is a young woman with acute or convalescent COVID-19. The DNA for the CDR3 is TGTGCCAGCTCACCAGTTGGGCAGGCCCCCTACGATCAGCCCCAGCATTTT. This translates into CASSPVGQAPYDQPQHF. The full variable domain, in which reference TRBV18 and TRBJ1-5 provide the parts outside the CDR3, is NAGVMQNPRHLVRRRGQEARLRCSPMKGHSHVYWYRQLPEEGLKFMVYLQKENIIDESGMPKERFSAEFPKEGPSILRIQQVVRGDSAAYFCASSPVGQAPYDQPQHFGDGTRLSIL.